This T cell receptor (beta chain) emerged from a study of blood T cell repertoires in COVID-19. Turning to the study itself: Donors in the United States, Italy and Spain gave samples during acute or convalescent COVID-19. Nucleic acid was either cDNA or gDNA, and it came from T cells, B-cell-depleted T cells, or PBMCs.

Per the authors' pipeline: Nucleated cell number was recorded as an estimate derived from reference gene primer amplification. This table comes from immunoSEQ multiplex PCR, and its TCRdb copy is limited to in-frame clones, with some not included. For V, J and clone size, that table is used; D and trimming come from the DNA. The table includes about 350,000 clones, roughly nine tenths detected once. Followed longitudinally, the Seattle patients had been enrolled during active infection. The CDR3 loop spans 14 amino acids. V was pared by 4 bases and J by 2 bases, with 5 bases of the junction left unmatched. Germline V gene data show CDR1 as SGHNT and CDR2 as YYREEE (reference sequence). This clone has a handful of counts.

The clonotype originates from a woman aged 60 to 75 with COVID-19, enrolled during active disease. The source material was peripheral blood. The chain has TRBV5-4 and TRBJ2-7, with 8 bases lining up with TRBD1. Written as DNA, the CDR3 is TGTGCCAGCAGCCCGGACAGGGCGGCCTACGAGCAGTACTTC. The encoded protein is CASSPDRAAYEQYF.